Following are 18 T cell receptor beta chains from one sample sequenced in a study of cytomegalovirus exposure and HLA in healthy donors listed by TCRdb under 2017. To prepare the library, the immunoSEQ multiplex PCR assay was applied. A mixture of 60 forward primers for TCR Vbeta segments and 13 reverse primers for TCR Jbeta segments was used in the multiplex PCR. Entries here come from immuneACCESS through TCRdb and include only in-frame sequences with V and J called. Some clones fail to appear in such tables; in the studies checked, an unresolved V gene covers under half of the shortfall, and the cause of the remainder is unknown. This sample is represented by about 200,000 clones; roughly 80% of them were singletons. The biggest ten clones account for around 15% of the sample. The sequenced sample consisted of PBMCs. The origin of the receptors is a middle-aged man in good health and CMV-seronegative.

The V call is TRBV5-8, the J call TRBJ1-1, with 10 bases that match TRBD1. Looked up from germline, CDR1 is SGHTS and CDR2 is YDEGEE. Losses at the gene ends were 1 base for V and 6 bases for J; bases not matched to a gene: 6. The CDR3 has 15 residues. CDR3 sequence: CASSLIRQGAAEAFF. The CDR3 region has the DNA TGTGCCAGCAGCTTGATTCGACAGGGGGCCGCTGAAGCTTTCTTT.

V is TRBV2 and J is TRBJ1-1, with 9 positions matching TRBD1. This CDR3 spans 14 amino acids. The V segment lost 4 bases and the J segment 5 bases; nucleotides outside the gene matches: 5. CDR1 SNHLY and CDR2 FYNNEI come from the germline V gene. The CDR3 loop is CASSGTGARTEAFF. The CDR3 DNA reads TGTGCCAGCAGTGGGACAGGGGCGAGAACTGAAGCTTTCTTT.

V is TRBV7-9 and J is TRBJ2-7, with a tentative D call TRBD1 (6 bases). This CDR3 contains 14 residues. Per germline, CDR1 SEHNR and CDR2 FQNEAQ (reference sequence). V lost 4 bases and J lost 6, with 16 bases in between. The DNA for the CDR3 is TGTGCCAGCAGCTCGGACAGTCCTGGGGGCGAGCAGTACTTC. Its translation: CASSSDSPGGEQYF.

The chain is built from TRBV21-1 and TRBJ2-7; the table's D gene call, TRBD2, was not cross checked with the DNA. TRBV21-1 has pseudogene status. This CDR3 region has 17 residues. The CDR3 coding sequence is TGTGCCAGGAGAGGGGGGCTAGCGGGGATATTTCAGTGGGAGCAGTACTTC. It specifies CARRGGLAGIFQWEQYF.

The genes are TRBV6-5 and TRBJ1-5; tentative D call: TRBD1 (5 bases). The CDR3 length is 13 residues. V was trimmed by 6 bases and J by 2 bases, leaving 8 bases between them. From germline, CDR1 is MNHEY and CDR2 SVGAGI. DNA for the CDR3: TGTGCCAGCAGACGACAGCGCAATCAGCCCCAGCATTTT. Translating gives CASRRQRNQPQHF.

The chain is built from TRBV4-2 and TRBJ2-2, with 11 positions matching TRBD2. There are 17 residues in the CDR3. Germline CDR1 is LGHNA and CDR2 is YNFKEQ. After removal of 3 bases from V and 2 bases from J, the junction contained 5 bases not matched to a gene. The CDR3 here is CASSHETSGENTGELFF. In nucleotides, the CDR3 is TGTGCCAGCAGCCATGAGACTAGCGGGGAAAACACCGGGGAGCTGTTTTTT.

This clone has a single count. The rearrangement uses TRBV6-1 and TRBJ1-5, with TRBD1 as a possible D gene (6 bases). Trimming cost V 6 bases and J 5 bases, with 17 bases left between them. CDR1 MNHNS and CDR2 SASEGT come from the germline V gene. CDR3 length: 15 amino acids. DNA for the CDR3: TGTGCCAGCAGCCAGGGGCCAGGACCTCATCAGCCCCAGCATTTT. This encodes CASSQGPGPHQPQHF.

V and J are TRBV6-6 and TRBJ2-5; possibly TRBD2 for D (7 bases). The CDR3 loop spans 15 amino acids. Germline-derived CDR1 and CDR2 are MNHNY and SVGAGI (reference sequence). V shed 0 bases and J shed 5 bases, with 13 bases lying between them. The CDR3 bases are TGTGCCAGCAGTTACTCGCGGGGGCGGAGGGAGACCCAGTACTTC. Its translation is CASSYSRGRRETQYF.

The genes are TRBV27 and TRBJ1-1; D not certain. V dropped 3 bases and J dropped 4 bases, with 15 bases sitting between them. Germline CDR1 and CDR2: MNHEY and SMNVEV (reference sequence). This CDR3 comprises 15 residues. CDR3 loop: CASSFVGTTSTEAFF. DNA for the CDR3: TGTGCCAGCAGTTTTGTGGGCACAACTTCCACTGAAGCTTTCTTT.

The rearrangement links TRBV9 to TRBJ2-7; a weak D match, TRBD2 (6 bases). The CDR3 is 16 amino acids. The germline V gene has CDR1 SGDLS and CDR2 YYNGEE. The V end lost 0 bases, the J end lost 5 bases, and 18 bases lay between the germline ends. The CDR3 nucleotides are TGTGCCAGCAGCGTAGACGCGGGCGCGGGACGGGACGAGCAGTACTTC. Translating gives CASSVDAGAGRDEQYF.

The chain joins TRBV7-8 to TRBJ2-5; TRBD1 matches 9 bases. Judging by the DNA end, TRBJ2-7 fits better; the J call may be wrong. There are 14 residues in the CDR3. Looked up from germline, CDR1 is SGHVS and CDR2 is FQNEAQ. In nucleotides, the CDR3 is TGTGCCAGCAGCTACCGGGACAGGGCCCACGAGCAGTACTTC. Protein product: CASSYRDRAHEQYF.

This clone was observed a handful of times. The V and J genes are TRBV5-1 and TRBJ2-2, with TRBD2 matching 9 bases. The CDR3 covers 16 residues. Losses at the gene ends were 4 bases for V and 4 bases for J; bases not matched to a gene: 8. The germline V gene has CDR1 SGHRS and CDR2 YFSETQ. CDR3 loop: CASSRISGGITGELFF. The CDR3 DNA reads TGCGCCAGCAGCAGGATTAGCGGGGGTATCACCGGGGAGCTGTTTTTT.

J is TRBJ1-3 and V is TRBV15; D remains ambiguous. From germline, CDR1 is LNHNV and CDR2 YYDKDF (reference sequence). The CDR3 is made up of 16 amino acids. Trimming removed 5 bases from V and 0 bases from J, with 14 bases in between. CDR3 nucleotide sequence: TGTGCCACCAGCGGAAGTCAGTGGAGCTCTGGAAACACCATATATTTT. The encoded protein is CATSGSQWSSGNTIYF.

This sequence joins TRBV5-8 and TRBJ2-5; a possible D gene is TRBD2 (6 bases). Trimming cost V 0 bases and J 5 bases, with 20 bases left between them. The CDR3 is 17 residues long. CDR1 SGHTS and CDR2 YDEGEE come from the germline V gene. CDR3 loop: CASSLEAFRGRGETQYF. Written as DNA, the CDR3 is TGTGCCAGCAGCTTGGAGGCGTTTCGGGGGAGAGGGGAGACCCAGTACTTC.

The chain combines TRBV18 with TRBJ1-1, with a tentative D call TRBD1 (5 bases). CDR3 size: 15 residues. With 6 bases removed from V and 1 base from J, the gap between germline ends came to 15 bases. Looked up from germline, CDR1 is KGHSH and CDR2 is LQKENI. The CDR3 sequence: CASSPMTASNTEAFF. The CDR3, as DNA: TGTGCCAGCTCTCCTATGACAGCCTCGAACACTGAAGCTTTCTTT.

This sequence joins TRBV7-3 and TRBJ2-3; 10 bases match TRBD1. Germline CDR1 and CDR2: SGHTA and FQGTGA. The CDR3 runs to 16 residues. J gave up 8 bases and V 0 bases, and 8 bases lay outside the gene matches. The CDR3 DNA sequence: TGTGCCAGCAGCTTAACCCCCGGGACAGGGGCCGGTACGCAGTATTTT. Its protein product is CASSLTPGTGAGTQYF.

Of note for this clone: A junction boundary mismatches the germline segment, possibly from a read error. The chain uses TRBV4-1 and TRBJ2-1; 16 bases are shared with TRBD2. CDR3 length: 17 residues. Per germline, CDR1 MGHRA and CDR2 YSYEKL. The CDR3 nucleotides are TGCGCGAGCAGCCAAGTCCCTCCGGGACTAGCGGGAGGGCCGAGGCTCTTC. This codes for CASSQVPPGLAGGPRLF.

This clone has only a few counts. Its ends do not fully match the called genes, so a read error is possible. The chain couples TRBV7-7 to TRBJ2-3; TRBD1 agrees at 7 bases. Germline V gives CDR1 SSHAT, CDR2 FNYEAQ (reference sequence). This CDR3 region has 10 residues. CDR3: CASSPGGPPF. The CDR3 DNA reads TGTGCCAGCAGCCCAGGGGGACCGCCTTTT.